These T cell receptor beta chains were read from a single sample in a study of blood T cells in healthy people across ages. TCRdb re-analysed the 5' RACE reads in MiXCR, keeping a single row per CDR3 protein. The table lists about 970,000 distinct CDR3 sequences, around 54% of them singletons, with about 21% in the top ten. Sequenced input: blood. The source of these receptors is a woman aged 60 to 75 in good health. Both conserved end residues are part of each CDR3. Fields, in order: V gene, J gene, clone size, D gene, CDR3 protein, CDR3 DNA. The D gene is left open where the match is weak. Size tells how often a clone was seen (once, few, many) or the class of an expanded clone, and some rows leave it out.

V gene: TRBV15; J gene: TRBJ2-1; clone size: .; D gene: TRBD2; CDR3 protein: CATSRDRAGGGYNEQFF; CDR3 DNA: TGTGCCACCAGCAGAGATAGGGCGGGAGGAGGGTACAATGAGCAGTTCTTC
V gene: TRBV4-1; J gene: TRBJ2-7; clone size: .; D gene: TRBD2; CDR3 protein: CASSPSRAGVILEQYF; CDR3 DNA: TGCGCCAGCAGCCCCAGTCGAGCGGGAGTTATCTTAGAGCAGTACTTC
V gene: TRBV2; J gene: TRBJ2-2; clone size: .; D gene: TRBD2; CDR3 protein: CASRGLARNTGELFF; CDR3 DNA: TGTGCCAGCAGGGGACTAGCGAGGAACACCGGGGAGCTGTTTTTT
V gene: TRBV6-5; J gene: TRBJ2-7; clone size: .; D gene: TRBD1; CDR3 protein: CASTQGVGVYEQYF; CDR3 DNA: TGTGCCAGCACTCAGGGGGTGGGGGTCTACGAGCAGTACTTC
V gene: TRBV28; J gene: TRBJ2-7; clone size: .; D gene: .; CDR3 protein: CASSYRVEQYF; CDR3 DNA: TGTGCCAGCAGTTACAGGGTCGAGCAGTACTTC
V gene: TRBV12-3/TRBV12-4; J gene: TRBJ2-5; clone size: few; D gene: .; CDR3 protein: CASSLGGDETQYF; CDR3 DNA: TGTGCCAGCAGTTTAGGGGGCGATGAGACCCAGTACTTC
V gene: TRBV7-2; J gene: TRBJ2-1; clone size: .; D gene: .; CDR3 protein: CASSLVRGISYNEQFF; CDR3 DNA: TGTGCCAGCAGCTTAGTGCGCGGGATCTCCTACAATGAGCAGTTCTTC
V gene: TRBV7-6; J gene: TRBJ2-5; clone size: many; D gene: .; CDR3 protein: CASSPVQETQYF; CDR3 DNA: TGTGCCAGCAGTCCGGTCCAAGAGACCCAGTACTTC
V gene: TRBV6-6; J gene: TRBJ2-7; clone size: .; D gene: TRBD2; CDR3 protein: CASSYRVSGSSEQYF; CDR3 DNA: TGTGCCAGCAGTTACCGGGTTAGCGGGAGTAGCGAGCAGTACTTC
V gene: TRBV28; J gene: TRBJ2-7; clone size: .; D gene: .; CDR3 protein: CASRHPERRCEQYF; CDR3 DNA: TGTGCCAGCAGGCACCCCGAGAGAAGGTGCGAGCAGTACTTC
V gene: TRBV18; J gene: TRBJ2-7; clone size: .; D gene: TRBD2; CDR3 protein: CASSPQTSGSSYEQYF; CDR3 DNA: TGTGCCAGCTCACCACAGACTAGCGGGAGCTCCTACGAGCAGTACTTC
V gene: TRBV20-1; J gene: TRBJ2-3; clone size: .; D gene: TRBD2; CDR3 protein: CSARPLAETTDTQYF; CDR3 DNA: TGCAGTGCGCGCCCCCTAGCGGAGACCACAGATACGCAGTATTTT
V gene: TRBV20-1; J gene: TRBJ2-1; clone size: few; D gene: .; CDR3 protein: CSARDFRTARNNEQFF; CDR3 DNA: TGCAGTGCTAGAGATTTCCGAACGGCGAGAAACAATGAGCAGTTCTTC
V gene: TRBV29-1; J gene: TRBJ2-1; clone size: few; D gene: TRBD2; CDR3 protein: CSVAGTSIYNEQFF; CDR3 DNA: TGCAGCGTGGCCGGGACTAGCATCTACAATGAGCAGTTCTTC
V gene: TRBV29-1; J gene: TRBJ2-7; clone size: few; D gene: TRBD1; CDR3 protein: CSAGDSEQYF; CDR3 DNA: TGCAGCGCCGGGGACAGCGAGCAGTACTTC
V gene: TRBV4-2; J gene: TRBJ2-3; clone size: .; D gene: .; CDR3 protein: CASSPVGGTDTQYF; CDR3 DNA: TGTGCCAGCAGCCCGGTAGGTGGCACAGATACGCAGTATTTT
V gene: TRBV20-1; J gene: TRBJ2-1; clone size: .; D gene: .; CDR3 protein: CSASGANNEQFF; CDR3 DNA: TGCAGTGCGTCCGGGGCTAACAATGAGCAGTTCTTC
V gene: TRBV27; J gene: TRBJ2-4; clone size: .; D gene: TRBD2; CDR3 protein: CATWGGLAKNIQYF; CDR3 DNA: TGTGCCACTTGGGGGGGACTAGCCAAAAACATTCAGTACTTC
V gene: TRBV20-1; J gene: TRBJ2-1; clone size: .; D gene: .; CDR3 protein: CSARDRWDYYNEQFF; CDR3 DNA: TGCAGTGCTAGAGATCGGTGGGATTACTACAATGAGCAGTTCTTC